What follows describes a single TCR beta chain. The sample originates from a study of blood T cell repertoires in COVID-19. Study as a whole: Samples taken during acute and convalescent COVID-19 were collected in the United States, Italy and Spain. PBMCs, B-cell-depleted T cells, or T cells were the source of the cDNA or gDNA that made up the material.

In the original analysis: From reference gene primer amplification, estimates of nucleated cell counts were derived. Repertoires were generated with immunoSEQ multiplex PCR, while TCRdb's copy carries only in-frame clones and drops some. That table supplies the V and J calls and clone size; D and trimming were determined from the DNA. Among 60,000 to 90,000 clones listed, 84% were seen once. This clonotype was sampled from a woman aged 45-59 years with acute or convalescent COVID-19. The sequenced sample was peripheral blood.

The DNA for the CDR3 is TGTGCCAGCAGCCACTGGACAGCTCCTATCTACGAGCAGTACTTC. Translation gives CASSHWTAPIYEQYF. The rearrangement links TRBV7-2 to TRBJ2-7, with a tentative D call TRBD1 (6 bases). Trimming took off 5 bases at V and 3 bases at J, with 17 bases between the two ends. Germline CDR1 SGHTA, CDR2 FQGNSA. There are 15 residues in the CDR3.